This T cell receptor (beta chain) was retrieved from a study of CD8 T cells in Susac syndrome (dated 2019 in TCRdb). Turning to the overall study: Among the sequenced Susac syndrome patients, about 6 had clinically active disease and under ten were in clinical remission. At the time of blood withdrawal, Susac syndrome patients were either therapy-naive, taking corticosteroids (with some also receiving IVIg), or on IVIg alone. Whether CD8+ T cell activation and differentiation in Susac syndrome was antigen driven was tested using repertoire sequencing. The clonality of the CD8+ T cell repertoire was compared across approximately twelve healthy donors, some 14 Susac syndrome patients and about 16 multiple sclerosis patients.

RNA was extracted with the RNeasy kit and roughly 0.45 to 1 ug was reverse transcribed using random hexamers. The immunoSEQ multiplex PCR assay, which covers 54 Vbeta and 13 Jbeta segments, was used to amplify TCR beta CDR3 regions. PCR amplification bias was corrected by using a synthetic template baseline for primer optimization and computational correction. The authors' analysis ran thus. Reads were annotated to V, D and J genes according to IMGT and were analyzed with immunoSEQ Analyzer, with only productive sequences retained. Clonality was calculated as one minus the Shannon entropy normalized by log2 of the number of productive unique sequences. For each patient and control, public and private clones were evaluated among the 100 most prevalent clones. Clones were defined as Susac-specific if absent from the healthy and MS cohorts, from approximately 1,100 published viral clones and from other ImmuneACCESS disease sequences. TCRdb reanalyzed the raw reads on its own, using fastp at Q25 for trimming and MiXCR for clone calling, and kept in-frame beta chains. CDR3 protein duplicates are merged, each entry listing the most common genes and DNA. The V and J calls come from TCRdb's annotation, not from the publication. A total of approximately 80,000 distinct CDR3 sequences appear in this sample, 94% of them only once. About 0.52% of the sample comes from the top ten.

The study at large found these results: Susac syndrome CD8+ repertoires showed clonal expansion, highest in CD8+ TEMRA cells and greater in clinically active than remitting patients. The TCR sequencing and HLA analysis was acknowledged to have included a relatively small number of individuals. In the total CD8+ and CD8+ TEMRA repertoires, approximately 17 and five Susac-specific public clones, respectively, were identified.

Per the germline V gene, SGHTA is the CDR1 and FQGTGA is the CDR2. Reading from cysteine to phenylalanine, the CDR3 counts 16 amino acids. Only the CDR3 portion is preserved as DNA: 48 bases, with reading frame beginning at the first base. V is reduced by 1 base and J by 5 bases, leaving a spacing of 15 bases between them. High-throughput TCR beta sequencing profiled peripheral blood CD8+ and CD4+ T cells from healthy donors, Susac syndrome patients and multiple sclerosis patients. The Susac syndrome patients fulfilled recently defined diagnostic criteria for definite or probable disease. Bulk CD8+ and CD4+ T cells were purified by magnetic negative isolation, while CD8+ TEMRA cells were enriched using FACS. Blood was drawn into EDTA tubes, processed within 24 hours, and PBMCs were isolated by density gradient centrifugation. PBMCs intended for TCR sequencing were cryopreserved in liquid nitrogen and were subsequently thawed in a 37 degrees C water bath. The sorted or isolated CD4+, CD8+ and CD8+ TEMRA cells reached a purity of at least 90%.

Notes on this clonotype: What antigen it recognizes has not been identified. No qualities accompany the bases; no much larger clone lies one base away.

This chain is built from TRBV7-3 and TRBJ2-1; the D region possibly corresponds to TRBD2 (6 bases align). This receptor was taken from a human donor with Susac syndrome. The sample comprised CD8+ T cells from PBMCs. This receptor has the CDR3 CASSLIVGSGHNEQFF. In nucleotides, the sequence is TGTGCCAGCAGCTTAATAGTTGGTAGCGGACACAATGAGCAGTTCTTC.